These 24 T cell receptor beta chains share one sample of origin, sequenced in a study of blood T cell repertoires in COVID-19. The assay was immunoSEQ multiplex PCR, and TCRdb's table has in-frame clones only and misses some. The sample consists of about 170,000 clones, under 90% of them appearing once. The sample consisted of peripheral blood. These TCRs come from a woman of 80 years or more with active or convalescent COVID-19.

V usage is TRBV20-1 and J usage is TRBJ1-4; a weak D match, TRBD1 (5 bases). CDR1 and CDR2 (germline): DFQATT, SNEGSKA (reference sequence). There are 15 residues in the CDR3. V was cut by 3 bases and J by 1 base, with 12 bases left in between. CDR3 coding DNA: TGCAGTGCTAGTGCACCGGGACTAACTAATGAAAAACTGTTTTTT. Its protein product is CSASAPGLTNEKLFF.

The rearrangement uses TRBV6-5 and TRBJ1-3; a weak D match, TRBD1 (5 bases). CDR1 and CDR2 from the germline V gene are MNHEY and SVGAGI. The V gene lost 4 bases and the J gene lost 2 bases, with 12 bases spanning the gap. The CDR3 has 15 amino acids. The CDR3 region is CASSLGEIPGNTIYF. The CDR3 DNA sequence: TGTGCCAGCAGTTTAGGGGAAATACCTGGAAACACCATATATTTT.

The chain uses TRBV18 and TRBJ1-5, with D unresolved. The CDR3 is made up of 15 amino acids. The germline CDR1 and CDR2 sequences are KGHSH and LQKENI. V was clipped by 2 bases and J by 6 bases, with 14 bases between them. The DNA of the CDR3 is TGTGCCAGCTCACCAAGTCGGGTTTCTAGTCAGCCCCAGCATTTT. Amino acid sequence: CASSPSRVSSQPQHF.

The rearrangement uses TRBV15 and TRBJ1-2; 8 bases fit TRBD1. This CDR3 has 15 residues. Germline CDR1 and CDR2: LNHNV and YYDKDF (reference sequence). The V and J ends lost 1 base and 6 bases, in that order; junction bases with no gene match: 7. The CDR3 coding sequence is TGTGCCACCAGCAGAGGACCGGGACAGGCCCATGGCTACACCTTC. Translating gives CATSRGPGQAHGYTF.

Of note for this clone: One junction end disagrees with the germline gene, perhaps due to a read error. This chain links TRBV9 with TRBJ2-3, with 9 bases identical to TRBD2. Germline CDR1 is SGDLS and CDR2 is YYNGEE. The CDR3 consists of 17 residues. CDR3 in amino acids: CASSPTGTSTSTDTQYF. CDR3 DNA sequence: TGTGCCAGCAGCCCTACCGGGACTAGCACAAGCACGGATACGCAGTATTTT.

The chain carries TRBV24-1 and TRBJ2-1; 16 nucleotides match TRBD2. The CDR3 sequence is 18 residues long. Germline V gives CDR1 KGHDR, CDR2 SFDVKD. V was pared by 3 bases and J by 0 bases, with 1 base of the junction left unmatched. In DNA, the CDR3 is TGTGCCACCAGTGATGGGACTAGCGGGAGGGGCTCCTACAATGAGCAGTTCTTC. Protein sequence: CATSDGTSGRGSYNEQFF.

This clone was recorded only once. The chain recombines TRBV5-1 with TRBJ1-1; D is possibly TRBD1 (5 bases). V lost 4 bases to trimming and J lost 0 bases, with 10 bases between them. The CDR3 has 14 amino acids. CDR1 and CDR2 from the germline V gene are SGHRS and YFSETQ. The CDR3 nucleotides read TGCGCCAGCAGCCAACAGGCGTTGAACACTGAAGCTTTCTTT. This codes for CASSQQALNTEAFF.

The chain recombines TRBV2 with TRBJ1-5, with 9 bases lining up with TRBD1. V was clipped by 6 bases and J by 6 bases; unmatched bases: 3. The CDR3 spans 13 residues. The V gene's germline CDR1 is SNHLY and CDR2 FYNNEI. The CDR3 DNA is TGTGCCAGCAGGGTGGACAGGGGTCAGCCCCAGCATTTT. Amino acid sequence: CASRVDRGQPQHF.

This clone turned up a few times. The genes are TRBV5-1 and TRBJ1-1; 11 bases fit TRBD1. Germline V lookup: CDR1 SGHRS, CDR2 YFSETQ. V was pared by 8 bases and J by 0 bases, with 9 bases of the junction left unmatched. The CDR3 is made up of 16 amino acids. The CDR3, as DNA: TGCGCCAGTAAGCCGGGACAGGGGGGAATGAACACTGAAGCTTTCTTT. It is translated as CASKPGQGGMNTEAFF. The full variable domain, in which reference TRBV5-1 and TRBJ1-1 provide the parts outside the CDR3, is KAGVTQTPRYLIKTRGQQVTLSCSPISGHRSVSWYQQTPGQGLQFLFEYFSETQRNKGNFPGRFSGRQFSNSRSEMNVSTLELGDSALYLCASKPGQGGMNTEAFFGQGTRLTVV.

This clone was seen once. The chain couples TRBV5-1 to TRBJ2-5, with TRBD2 identical over 7 bases. CDR1 is SGHRS, CDR2 YFSETQ, per germline. This CDR3 spans 13 amino acids. V shed 5 bases and J 5 bases; nucleotides not matched to a gene: 6. The CDR3 sequence is CASRRGRDETQYF. In nucleotides, the CDR3 is TGCGCCAGCAGGAGAGGGAGGGATGAGACCCAGTACTTC.

The V and J genes are TRBV7-9 and TRBJ2-1, with unresolved D. Germline assignment: CDR1 SEHNR and CDR2 FQNEAQ (reference sequence). CDR3 length equals 15 residues. Trimming took 3 bases from V and 3 from J, leaving 12 bases between them. CDR3 coding DNA: TGTGCCAGCAGCTTCCGTGGGCTTAGCTACAATGAGCAGTTCTTC. Protein sequence: CASSFRGLSYNEQFF.

This chain uses TRBV7-6 with TRBJ2-5, with 14 bases that match TRBD2. The junction had 9 bases not matched to a gene; V was cut back by 4 bases and J by 5 bases. The CDR3 totals 17 residues. CDR1 is SGHVS and CDR2 is FNYEAQ in the germline V gene. The CDR3 reads CASSSGLAGGSGETQYF. DNA of the CDR3: TGTGCCAGCAGCTCAGGACTAGCGGGAGGTTCGGGGGAGACCCAGTACTTC. Using reference TRBV7-6 and TRBJ2-5 for the parts outside the CDR3, the full variable domain is GAGVSQSPRYKVTKRGQDVALRCDPISGHVSLYWYRQALGQGPEFLTYFNYEAQQDKSGLPNDRFSAERPEGSISTLTIQRTEQRDSAMYRCASSSGLAGGSGETQYFGPGTRLLVL.

This chain joins TRBV5-5 and TRBJ2-5, with TRBD1 identical over 11 bases. V lost 4 bases, J lost 5 bases, and 16 bases stayed unmatched. CDR1 SGHKS and CDR2 YYEKEE come from the germline V gene (reference sequence). The CDR3 extends over 18 amino acids. The CDR3 nucleotides are TGTGCCAGCAGCGACTCGGGGTGGGACAGGGGGGACCGGGAGACCCAGTACTTC. As protein: CASSDSGWDRGDRETQYF.

This clone was seen more than once but under ten times. The chain links TRBV15 to TRBJ2-4, with D maybe TRBD1 (6 bases). The germline V and J ends were trimmed by 0 bases and 5 bases, with 17 bases remaining between them. CDR1 LNHNV and CDR2 YYDKDF come from the germline V gene (reference sequence). The CDR3 length is 17 residues. CDR3 in amino acids: CATSRDSPYRAQNIQYF. The DNA for the CDR3 is TGTGCCACCAGCAGAGATTCACCCTACAGGGCTCAAAACATTCAGTACTTC.

The V call is TRBV11-3, the J call TRBJ2-1; D might be TRBD1 (5 bases). The CDR3 runs 12 residues. Germline assignment: CDR1 SGHNT and CDR2 YENEEA. Trimming stripped 5 bases from V and 4 bases from J, with 6 bases between. CDR3 DNA: TGTGCCAGCAGCGACAGTTACAATGAGCAGTTCTTC. This gives the protein CASSDSYNEQFF.

This sequence joins TRBV3-1 (or the pseudogene TRBV3-2) and TRBJ1-1; 8 bases line up with TRBD1. The V gene's germline CDR1 is LGHDT and CDR2 YNNKEL (reference sequence). V was pared by 3 bases and J by 6 bases, with 6 bases of the junction left unmatched. CDR3 size: 14 residues. CDR3 nucleotide sequence: TGTGCCAGCAGCCACCTGGACAGGGCGGCTGAAGCTTTCTTT. This encodes CASSHLDRAAEAFF.

The chain joins TRBV7-9 to TRBJ1-5, with a tentative D call TRBD1 (5 bases). Trimming removed 5 bases from V and 3 bases from J, with 14 bases in between. This CDR3 is 15 amino acids long. Germline lookup yields CDR1 SEHNR and CDR2 FQNEAQ (reference sequence). DNA of the CDR3: TGTGCCAGCAGCCTTACAGGTGGTAACAATCAGCCCCAGCATTTT. Translated: CASSLTGGNNQPQHF. Based on the CDR3 plus reference TRBV7-9 and TRBJ1-5, the full variable domain is DTGVSQNPRHKITKRGQNVTFRCDPISEHNRLYWYRQTLGQGPEFLTYFQNEAQLEKSRLLSDRFSAERPKGSFSTLEIQRTEQGDSAMYLCASSLTGGNNQPQHFGDGTRLSIL.

The chain employs TRBV2 and TRBJ2-5; TRBD2 might be the D (6 bases). The V end was cut by 4 bases, the J end by 7 bases, with 16 bases between. Germline CDR1 and CDR2: SNHLY and FYNNEI. The CDR3 consists of 14 residues. The CDR3 sequence: CASSVLYNSGTQYF. The CDR3 DNA is TGTGCCAGCAGTGTTCTCTACAATAGCGGGACCCAGTACTTC.

This chain links TRBV24-1 with TRBJ2-3; a weak D match, TRBD1 (5 bases). CDR1 is KGHDR and CDR2 is SFDVKD in the germline V gene. The length of the CDR3 is 14 residues. V gave up 3 bases and J gave up 5 bases, with 11 bases separating them. CDR3 sequence reads: CATSDAQGGDTQYF. The CDR3 DNA is TGTGCCACCAGTGATGCCCAGGGCGGAGATACGCAGTATTTT.

This rearrangement joins TRBV6-1 to TRBJ2-1; 7 positions match TRBD2. This CDR3 is built from 16 residues. Germline V gene sequence: CDR1 MNHNS, CDR2 SASEGT. V gave up 3 bases and J gave up 4 bases; unmatched junction bases: 9. The CDR3 coding sequence is TGTGCCAGCAGTGAGGAGGCGGGAGAATTGTACAATGAGCAGTTCTTC. This gives the protein CASSEEAGELYNEQFF.

J is TRBJ1-6 and V is TRBV28, with a possible D match to TRBD1 (6 bases). The CDR3 covers 13 residues. Germline V gives CDR1 MDHEN, CDR2 SYDVKM. Trimming removed 6 bases at V and 7 bases at J, with 10 bases between. The CDR3 DNA reads as TGTGCCAGCAGGGACAGACTAAATTCACCCCTCCACTTT. It is translated as CASRDRLNSPLHF.

V is TRBV18 and J is TRBJ1-2; D remains unclear. Germline V gene sequence: CDR1 KGHSH, CDR2 LQKENI. This CDR3 comprises 14 residues. Trimming shortened V by 3 bases and J by 8 bases, and 16 bases separated the two germline ends. CDR3 residues: CASSPTDGLEGYTF. DNA for the CDR3: TGTGCCAGCTCACCCACTGACGGACTGGAAGGCTACACCTTC.

Turning to this clone: Distinct nucleotide sequences in the sample also encode this CDR3. The V gene is TRBV10-1, the J gene TRBJ1-5; D is unresolved. CDR1 is WNHNN and CDR2 is SYGVQD in the germline V gene (reference sequence). CDR3 length: 12 residues. Trimming took off 0 bases at V and 7 bases at J, with 4 bases between the two ends. The CDR3 DNA reads TGCGCCAGCAGTGAGTCCGGGCAGCCCCAGCATTTT. Translation gives CASSESGQPQHF.

CDR3 sequence: CASSPDRGPETEAFF. The CDR3 nucleotides read TGTGCCAGCAGCCCGGACAGGGGGCCGGAAACTGAAGCTTTCTTT. J is TRBJ1-1 and V is TRBV6-5, with 11 bases that match TRBD1. The germline V gene has CDR1 MNHEY and CDR2 SVGAGI. The CDR3 is 15 amino acids. Trimming took 6 bases from V and 5 from J; bases not matched to a gene: 8.